Sequencing of this T cell receptor beta chain was carried out in a study of blood T cell repertoires in COVID-19. This CDR3 has 12 residues. Trimming took 2 bases from V and 7 from J; bases not matched to a gene: 2. Germline CDR1 reads SGHTS; CDR2 reads YDEGEE. Authors' data handling: Cell counts per sample came from amplifying reference gene primers. Assay used: immunoSEQ multiplex PCR; TCRdb lists only in-frame clones, some missing. D and trimming come from the DNA, and the V and J calls and clone size come from that table. The table has about 97,000 clones, approximately 81% seen once. This clone was seen a few times.

The rearrangement uses TRBV5-8 and TRBJ1-2, with 7 bases identical to TRBD1. The TCR was taken from a man in his sixties with acute or convalescent COVID-19. Sequencing used peripheral blood. CDR3 in amino acids: CASSFGTVGYTF. For the CDR3, the DNA is TGTGCCAGCAGCTTCGGGACAGTTGGCTACACCTTC. The full variable domain, its missing parts supplied by reference TRBV5-8 and TRBJ1-2, is EAGVTQSPTHLIKTRGQQATLRCSPISGHTSVYWYQQALGLGLQFLLWYDEGEERNRGNFPPRFSGRQFPNYSSELNVNALELEDSALYLCASSFGTVGYTFGSGTRLTVV.